Following are 28 T cell receptor beta chains from one sample sequenced in a study of blood T cell repertoires in COVID-19. The method was immunoSEQ multiplex PCR; TCRdb's version includes in-frame clones alone and lacks a portion of them. The sample lists about 440,000 clones; 90% were seen once. The sequencing sample was made of PBMCs or T cells enriched from blood (not recorded which). The receptors originated from a young man who had recovered from COVID-19.

Notes on this clone: The same CDR3 is also encoded by other DNA sequences in this sample. This rearrangement joins TRBV5-1 to TRBJ1-6, with TRBD1 as a possible D gene (6 bases). V was cut by 0 bases and J by 8 bases, with 6 bases left in between. CDR3 length: 13 amino acids. Germline loops: CDR1 SGHRS, CDR2 YFSETQ. CDR3 nucleotide sequence: TGCGCCAGCAGCTTGGCAGGGGATTCACCCCTCCACTTT. It codes for CASSLAGDSPLHF.

The chain links TRBV3-1 (or the pseudogene TRBV3-2) to TRBJ1-1; perhaps TRBD1 as D (5 bases). This CDR3 contains 15 residues. Germline V gene data show CDR1 as LGHDT and CDR2 as YNNKEL (reference sequence). Trimming removed 3 bases from V and 0 bases from J, with 11 bases in between. The DNA for the CDR3 is TGTGCCAGCAGCCAGGGGAGGGGTATGAACACTGAAGCTTTCTTT. Its protein is CASSQGRGMNTEAFF.

V and J are TRBV7-8 and TRBJ2-1; 9 nucleotides line up with TRBD2. V dropped 5 bases and J dropped 4; count of bases not matched to a gene: 3. Germline CDR1 is SGHVS and CDR2 is FQNEAQ. This CDR3 has 14 residues. CDR3 bases: TGTGCCAGCAGCCTGACTAGCGGTTACAATGAGCAGTTCTTC. Its protein is CASSLTSGYNEQFF.

The chain links TRBV27 to TRBJ2-2; D may be TRBD1 (6 bases). The CDR3 runs to 19 residues. Germline V CDR1 and CDR2: MNHEY, SMNVEV (reference sequence). Trimming removed 6 bases from V and 0 bases from J, with 23 bases in between. CDR3 coding DNA: TGTGCCAGCAGCTCACGCCTAAGGGGGTGGGGGACGAACACCGGGGAGCTGTTTTTT. Translated, it gives CASSSRLRGWGTNTGELFF.

This clone occurred once. V and J are TRBV9 and TRBJ1-5, with 7 positions matching TRBD1. The CDR3 runs to 15 residues. CDR1 SGDLS and CDR2 YYNGEE come from the germline V gene. V dropped 3 bases and J dropped 7; count of bases not matched to a gene: 10. The CDR3 reads CASSAGGGLGQPQHF. The CDR3 nucleotides read TGTGCCAGCAGCGCCGGAGGGGGCTTGGGACAGCCCCAGCATTTT.

This sequence joins TRBV13 and TRBJ1-1, with 10 bases that match TRBD1. V shed 4 bases and J 4 bases; nucleotides not matched to a gene: 6. This CDR3 contains 15 residues. Germline values: CDR1 PRHDT, CDR2 FYEKMQ (reference sequence). DNA of the CDR3: TGTGCCAGCAGCTACCGGACAGGGGGAGGCACTGAAGCTTTCTTT. Translated, it gives CASSYRTGGGTEAFF.

V usage is TRBV4-1 and J usage is TRBJ2-1, with D perhaps TRBD2 (6 bases). Deletions cut 4 bases from V and 8 bases from J, with 18 bases between. This CDR3 spans 15 amino acids. Germline assignment: CDR1 MGHRA and CDR2 YSYEKL. This chain's CDR3 is CASSRSGVGSDEQFF. CDR3 nucleotides: TGCGCCAGCAGCCGTTCGGGGGTAGGCTCTGATGAGCAGTTCTTC.

This clone has a handful of counts. The chain couples TRBV19 to TRBJ2-3, with a tentative D call TRBD2 (7 bases). Germline values: CDR1 LNHDA, CDR2 SQIVND (reference sequence). V was shortened by 3 bases and J by 0 bases, with 19 bases between the two germline ends. The CDR3 is made up of 18 amino acids. DNA of the CDR3: TGTGCCAGTAGTATTGGGTGGCGGGGGCGGAAAAGCACAGATACGCAGTATTTT. Translation: CASSIGWRGRKSTDTQYF.

The chain is built from TRBV2 and TRBJ1-4; no definite D call. V was pared by 7 bases and J by 2 bases, with 14 bases between. The CDR3 consists of 15 residues. CDR1 is SNHLY and CDR2 is FYNNEI in the germline V gene. CDR3 protein: CASNFAGFTNEKLFF. The CDR3 nucleotides read TGTGCCAGCAACTTCGCGGGTTTCACTAATGAAAAACTGTTTTTT.

This clone was recorded only once. The chain joins TRBV5-5 to TRBJ1-5; 8 bases are a match to TRBD1. Germline V CDR1 and CDR2: SGHKS, YYEKEE (reference sequence). The CDR3 contains 14 residues. With 2 bases clipped from V and 5 bases from J, the junction kept 3 bases outside the gene matches. CDR3 sequence reads: CASSLGQGDQPQHF. The CDR3 DNA reads TGTGCCAGCAGCTTAGGACAGGGCGATCAGCCCCAGCATTTT.

This chain connects TRBV4-1 to TRBJ1-5, with 8 positions matching TRBD1. The V gene's germline CDR1 is MGHRA and CDR2 YSYEKL. This CDR3 comprises 15 residues. V shed 1 base, J shed 6 bases, and the junction held 5 bases outside the gene matches. The CDR3: CASSQGPQGVQPQHF. The CDR3 DNA follows: TGCGCCAGCAGCCAAGGCCCACAGGGGGTTCAGCCCCAGCATTTT.

This chain uses TRBV7-9 with TRBJ1-1; TRBD1 might be the D (6 bases). Trimming left V 4 bases short and J 3 bases short, with 12 bases between. This CDR3 has 14 residues. Germline CDR1 reads SEHNR; CDR2 reads FQNEAQ (reference sequence). CDR3 region: CASSSWDTDTEAFF. For the CDR3, the DNA is TGTGCCAGCAGCTCATGGGACACCGACACTGAAGCTTTCTTT.

This sequence joins TRBV6-1 and TRBJ2-3, with TRBD2 matching 7 bases. V shed 3 bases, J shed 4 bases, and the junction held 16 bases outside the gene matches. The germline V gene encodes CDR1 MNHNS and CDR2 SASEGT. The CDR3 consists of 18 residues. The CDR3 bases are TGTGCCAGCAGTGATCCCCTCATTGGCGGGGGTGTTTCAGATACGCAGTATTTT. It encodes CASSDPLIGGGVSDTQYF.

The rearrangement links TRBV29-1 to TRBJ2-5; 7 nucleotides match TRBD1. J gave up 3 bases and V 5 bases, and 3 bases lay outside the gene matches. From germline, CDR1 is SQVTM and CDR2 ANQGSEA. CDR3 size: 12 residues. The CDR3 protein is CSVRTGEETQYF. The CDR3 coding sequence is TGCAGCGTTCGCACAGGGGAAGAGACCCAGTACTTC.

The V gene is TRBV6-6, the J gene TRBJ2-1, with unresolved D. Germline V CDR1 and CDR2: MNHNY, SVGAGI (reference sequence). The CDR3 has 17 amino acids. V shed 5 bases and J shed 0 bases, with 17 bases lying between them. CDR3 sequence reads: CASSPTSGGSSYNEQFF. The CDR3 coding sequence is TGTGCCAGCAGTCCTACCAGTGGCGGAAGCTCCTACAATGAGCAGTTCTTC.

This clone has ten or more counts. The chain links TRBV12-3 or TRBV12-4 to TRBJ1-1; D is uncertain. CDR3 length: 12 amino acids. The V gene lost 6 bases and the J gene lost 9 bases, with 14 bases spanning the gap. The CDR3 protein is CASSVRSVKAFF. The CDR3 DNA sequence: TGTGCCAGCAGCGTACGTTCGGTTAAAGCTTTCTTT.

The CDR3 region is CASRLMGQAVETQYF. The CDR3 nucleotides are TGTGCCAGCCGGTTAATGGGACAGGCTGTAGAGACCCAGTACTTC. J is TRBJ2-5 and V is TRBV28; TRBD1 matches 8 bases. The CDR3 has 15 amino acids. The germline CDR1 and CDR2 sequences are MDHEN and SYDVKM. Trimming removed 8 bases from V and 4 bases from J; junction bases left unmatched: 12. Full variable domain (remainder filled in from reference TRBV28 and TRBJ2-5): DVKVTQSSRYLVKRTGEKVFLECVQDMDHENMFWYRQDPGLGLRLIYFSYDVKMKEKGDIPEGYSVSREKKERFSLILESASTNQTSMYLCASRLMGQAVETQYFGPGTRLLVL.

The chain employs TRBV28 and TRBJ1-1; 7 bases align to TRBD1. The CDR3 is 13 amino acids. V shed 6 bases, J shed 2 bases, and the junction held 3 bases outside the gene matches. Germline V gene sequence: CDR1 MDHEN, CDR2 SYDVKM. CDR3 protein: CASREGANTEAFF. The CDR3 DNA reads TGTGCCAGCAGGGAGGGGGCTAACACTGAAGCTTTCTTT.

The chain links TRBV5-1 to TRBJ2-5; perhaps TRBD1 as D (6 bases). The CDR3 consists of 17 residues. The germline V gene encodes CDR1 SGHRS and CDR2 YFSETQ. V was cut by 0 bases and J by 0 bases, with 15 bases left in between. The CDR3 protein is CASSLGGQGRYQETQYF. In DNA form, the CDR3 reads TGCGCCAGCAGCTTGGGGGGGCAGGGTCGGTACCAAGAGACCCAGTACTTC. The whole variable domain, remainder taken from reference TRBV5-1 and TRBJ2-5, is KAGVTQTPRYLIKTRGQQVTLSCSPISGHRSVSWYQQTPGQGLQFLFEYFSETQRNKGNFPGRFSGRQFSNSRSEMNVSTLELGDSALYLCASSLGGQGRYQETQYFGPGTRLLVL.

The V call is TRBV19, the J call TRBJ2-1, with D tentatively TRBD2 (6 bases). The CDR3 contains 14 residues. The germline CDR1 and CDR2 sequences are LNHDA and SQIVND (reference sequence). The V gene lost 7 bases and the J gene lost 7 bases, with 17 bases spanning the gap. Written as DNA, the CDR3 is TGTGCCAGTAAGTCTCTAGCGACGGGAAATGAGCAGTTCTTC. Amino acid sequence: CASKSLATGNEQFF.

V usage is TRBV27 and J usage is TRBJ2-7; 8 bases match TRBD2. The germline CDR1 and CDR2 sequences are MNHEY and SMNVEV (reference sequence). The V and J ends lost 8 bases and 0 bases, in that order; junction bases with no gene match: 12. This CDR3 has 16 residues. Here the CDR3 DNA reads TGTGCCAGCGGATCCCACGGGGGGGCCTCCTCCTACGAGCAGTACTTC. Amino acids: CASGSHGGASSYEQYF.

This clone was observed once. V and J are TRBV7-8 and TRBJ2-2, with D possibly TRBD1 on 6 matching bases. Germline loops: CDR1 SGHVS, CDR2 FQNEAQ. Trimming took 2 bases from V and 6 from J, leaving 19 bases between them. The CDR3 has 17 amino acids. CDR3 sequence reads: CASSLSPTGKGAGELFF. DNA for the CDR3: TGTGCCAGCAGCTTATCTCCCACGGGGAAGGGGGCCGGGGAGCTGTTTTTT.

This sequence joins TRBV2 and TRBJ2-1, with D tentatively TRBD2 (6 bases). CDR1 is SNHLY, CDR2 FYNNEI, per germline. V dropped 5 bases and J dropped 4 bases, with 12 bases sitting between them. This CDR3 has 14 residues. The chain's CDR3 is CASSRDSDYNEQFF. CDR3 coding DNA: TGTGCCAGCAGTCGGGACTCAGATTACAATGAGCAGTTCTTC. The whole variable domain, remainder taken from reference TRBV2 and TRBJ2-1, is EPEVTQTPSHQVTQMGQEVILRCVPISNHLYFYWYRQILGQKVEFLVSFYNNEISEKSEIFDDQFSVERPDGSNFTLKIRSTKLEDSAMYFCASSRDSDYNEQFFGPGTRLTVL.

The chain carries TRBV24-1 and TRBJ2-3, with D possibly TRBD1 on 6 matching bases. The CDR3 contains 14 residues. Germline-derived CDR1 and CDR2 are KGHDR and SFDVKD. Between the trimmed V and J ends, which lost 1 base and 6 bases, there was a span of 10 bases. CDR3 region: CATSDFYQGDTQYF. Written as DNA, the CDR3 is TGTGCCACCAGTGATTTTTATCAGGGGGATACGCAGTATTTT.

The CDR3 protein is CASSQQDSLYNEQFF. CDR3 DNA: TGTGCCAGCAGCCAACAGGACAGCCTTTACAATGAGCAGTTCTTC. The chain links TRBV5-4 to TRBJ2-1; D is possibly TRBD1 (6 bases). Germline CDR1 and CDR2: SGHNT and YYREEE (reference sequence). The CDR3 totals 15 residues. The V and J ends lost 4 bases and 4 bases respectively, with 15 bases between them.

The V gene is TRBV2, the J gene TRBJ2-3; no clear D gene. Germline CDR1 is SNHLY and CDR2 is FYNNEI. The germline V and J ends were trimmed by 10 bases and 1 base, with 9 bases remaining between them. The CDR3 runs 12 residues. Written as DNA, the CDR3 is TGTGCCACCGCAGTCGGCACAGATACGCAGTATTTT. Its protein product is CATAVGTDTQYF.

This sequence joins TRBV2 and TRBJ1-3, with D unresolved. Germline-derived CDR1 and CDR2 are SNHLY and FYNNEI. Trimming pared 4 bases from V and 1 base from J, leaving 8 bases between. This CDR3 comprises 14 residues. CDR3 in DNA: TGTGCCAGCAGTGTGGAGGGTTCTGGAAACACCATATATTTT. Protein product: CASSVEGSGNTIYF.

The chain is built from TRBV5-5 and TRBJ2-1; D ambiguous. The V gene's germline CDR1 is SGHKS and CDR2 YYEKEE (reference sequence). Deletions cut 0 bases from V and 0 bases from J, with 10 bases between. This CDR3 has 16 amino acids. In DNA form, the CDR3 reads TGTGCCAGCAGCTTGGGTGTTACAAGCTCCTACAATGAGCAGTTCTTC. As protein: CASSLGVTSSYNEQFF.